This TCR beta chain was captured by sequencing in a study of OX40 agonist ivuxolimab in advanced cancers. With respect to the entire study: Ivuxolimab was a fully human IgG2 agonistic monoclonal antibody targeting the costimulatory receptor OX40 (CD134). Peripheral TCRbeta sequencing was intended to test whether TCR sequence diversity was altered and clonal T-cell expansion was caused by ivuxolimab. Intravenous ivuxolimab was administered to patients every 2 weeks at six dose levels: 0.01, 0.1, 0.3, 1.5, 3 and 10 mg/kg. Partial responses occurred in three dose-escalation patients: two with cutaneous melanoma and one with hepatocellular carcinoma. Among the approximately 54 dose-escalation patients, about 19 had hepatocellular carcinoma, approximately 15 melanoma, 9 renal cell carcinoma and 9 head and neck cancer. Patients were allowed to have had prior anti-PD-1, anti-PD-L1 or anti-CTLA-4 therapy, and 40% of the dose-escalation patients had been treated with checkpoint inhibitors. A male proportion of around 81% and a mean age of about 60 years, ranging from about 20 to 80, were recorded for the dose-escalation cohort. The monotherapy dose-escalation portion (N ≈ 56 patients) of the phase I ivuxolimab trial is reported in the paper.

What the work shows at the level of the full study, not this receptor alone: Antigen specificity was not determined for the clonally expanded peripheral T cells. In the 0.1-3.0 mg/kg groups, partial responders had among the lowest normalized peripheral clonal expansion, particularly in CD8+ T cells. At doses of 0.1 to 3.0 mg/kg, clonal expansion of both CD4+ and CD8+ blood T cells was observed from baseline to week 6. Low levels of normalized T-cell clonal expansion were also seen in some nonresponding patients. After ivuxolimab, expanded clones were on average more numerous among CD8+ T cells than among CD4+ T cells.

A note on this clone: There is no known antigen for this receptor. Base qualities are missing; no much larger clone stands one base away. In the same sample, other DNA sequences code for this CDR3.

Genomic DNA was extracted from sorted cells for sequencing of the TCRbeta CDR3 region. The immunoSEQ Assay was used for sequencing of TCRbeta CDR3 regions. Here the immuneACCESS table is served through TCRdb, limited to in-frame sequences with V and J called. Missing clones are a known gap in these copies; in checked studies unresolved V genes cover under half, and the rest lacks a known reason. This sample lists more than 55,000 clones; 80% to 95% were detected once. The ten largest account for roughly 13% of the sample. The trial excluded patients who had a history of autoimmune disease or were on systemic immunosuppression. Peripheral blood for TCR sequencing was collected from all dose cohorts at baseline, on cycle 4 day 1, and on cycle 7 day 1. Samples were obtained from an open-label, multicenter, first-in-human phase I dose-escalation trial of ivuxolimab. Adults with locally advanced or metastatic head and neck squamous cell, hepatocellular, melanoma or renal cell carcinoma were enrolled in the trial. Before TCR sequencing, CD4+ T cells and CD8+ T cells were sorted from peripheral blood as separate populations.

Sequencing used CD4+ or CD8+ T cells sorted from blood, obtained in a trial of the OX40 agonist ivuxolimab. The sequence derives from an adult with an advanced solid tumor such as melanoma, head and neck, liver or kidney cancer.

The DNA is as follows: TGTGCCAGCAGTGACAGGGGAGGGGCAGATACGCAGTATTTT. This is translated as CASSDRGGADTQYF. This chain is built from TRBV2 and TRBJ2-3; the D gene is perhaps TRBD2, on 7 matching bases. The germline V gene encodes CDR1 SNHLY and CDR2 FYNNEI. Deletion took 3 bases off V and 4 bases off J, with a span of 11 bases between the germline ends. The CDR3 contains 14 residues, cysteine and phenylalanine counted. Only the CDR3 DNA is retained, 42 bases long and in frame from the first base.